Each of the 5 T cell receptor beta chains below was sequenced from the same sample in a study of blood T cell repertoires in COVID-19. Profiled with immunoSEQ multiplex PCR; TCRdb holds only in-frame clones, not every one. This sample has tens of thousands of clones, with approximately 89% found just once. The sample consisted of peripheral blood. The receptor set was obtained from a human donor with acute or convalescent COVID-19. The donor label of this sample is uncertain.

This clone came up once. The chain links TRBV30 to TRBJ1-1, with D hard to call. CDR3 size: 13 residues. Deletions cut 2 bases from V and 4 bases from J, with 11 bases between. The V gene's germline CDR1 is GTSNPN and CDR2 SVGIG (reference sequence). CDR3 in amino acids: CAWSRVESTEAFF. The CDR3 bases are TGTGCCTGGAGTCGCGTGGAGAGCACTGAAGCTTTCTTT. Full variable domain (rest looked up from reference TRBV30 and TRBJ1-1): SQTIHQWPATLVQPVGSPLSLECTVEGTSNPNLYWYRQAAGRGLQLLFYSVGIGQISSEVPQNLSASRPQDRQFILSSKKLLLSDSGFYLCAWSRVESTEAFFGQGTRLTVV.

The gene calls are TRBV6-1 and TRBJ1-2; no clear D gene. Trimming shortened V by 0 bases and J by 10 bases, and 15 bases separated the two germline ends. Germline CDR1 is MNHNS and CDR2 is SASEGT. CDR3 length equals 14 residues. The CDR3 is CASSEAEVPWDYTF. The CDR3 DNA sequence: TGTGCCAGCAGTGAAGCGGAGGTACCCTGGGACTACACCTTC.

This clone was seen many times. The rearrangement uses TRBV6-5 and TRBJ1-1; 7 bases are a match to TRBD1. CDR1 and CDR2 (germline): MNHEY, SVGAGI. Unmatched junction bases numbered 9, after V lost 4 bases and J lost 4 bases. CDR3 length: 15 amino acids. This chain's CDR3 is CASSSEQGRSTEAFF. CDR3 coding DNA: TGTGCCAGCAGTTCAGAACAGGGGAGGAGCACTGAAGCTTTCTTT.

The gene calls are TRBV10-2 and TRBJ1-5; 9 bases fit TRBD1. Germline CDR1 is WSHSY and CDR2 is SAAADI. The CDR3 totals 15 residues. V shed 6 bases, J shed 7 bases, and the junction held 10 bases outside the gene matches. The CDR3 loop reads CASRGSGQGWQPQHF. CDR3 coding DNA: TGCGCCAGCAGAGGCTCGGGACAGGGCTGGCAGCCCCAGCATTTT.

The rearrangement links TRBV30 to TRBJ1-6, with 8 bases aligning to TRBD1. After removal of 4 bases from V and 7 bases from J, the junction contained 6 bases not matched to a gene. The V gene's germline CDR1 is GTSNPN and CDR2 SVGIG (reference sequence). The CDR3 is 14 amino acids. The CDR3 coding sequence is TGTGCCTGGAACACAGGGGGTAGAAATTCACCCCTCCACTTT. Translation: CAWNTGGRNSPLHF.